Each of the 10 T cell receptor beta chains below was sequenced from the same sample in a study of cytomegalovirus exposure and HLA in healthy donors. The PCR was carried out with 60 Vbeta primers and 13 Jbeta primers. The data were produced by immunoSEQ multiplex PCR, yet TCRdb's version contains in-frame clones alone and is incomplete. The sample comprises about 120,000 clones, 73% of which are singletons, and around 4.2% rests with the top ten. Sequences were obtained from PBMCs. The source is a middle-aged woman in good health and CMV-seronegative.

The rearrangement links TRBV28 to TRBJ2-4; D unresolved. Per germline, CDR1 MDHEN and CDR2 SYDVKM. Trimming removed 4 bases from V and 6 bases from J, with 13 bases in between. The CDR3 extends over 14 amino acids. Here the CDR3 reads CASSSEPVPNIQYF. The CDR3, as DNA: TGTGCCAGCAGTTCTGAACCAGTCCCAAACATTCAGTACTTC.

This sequence joins TRBV19 and TRBJ1-6; D gene ambiguous. Looked up from germline, CDR1 is LNHDA and CDR2 is SQIVND (reference sequence). The CDR3 runs 12 residues. V was pared by 5 bases and J by 5 bases, with 4 bases between. CDR3 DNA sequence: TGTGCCAGTAGTTTCAATAATTCACCCCTCCACTTT. The encoded protein is CASSFNNSPLHF. Complete variable domain (other parts from reference TRBV19 and TRBJ1-6): DGGITQSPKYLFRKEGQNVTLSCEQNLNHDAMYWYRQDPGQGLRLIYYSQIVNDFQKGDIAEGYSVSREKKESFPLTVTSAQKNPTAFYLCASSFNNSPLHFGNGTRLTVT.

The chain has TRBV4-1 and TRBJ2-4; 7 nucleotides match TRBD1. The CDR3 length is 17 residues. V was pared by 1 base and J by 6 bases, with 12 bases of the junction left unmatched. Germline CDR1 is MGHRA and CDR2 is YSYEKL. Here the CDR3 DNA reads TGCGCCAGCAGCCAAGTGGGGCTAGCCCCAGGGGGAAACATTCAGTACTTC. Amino acids: CASSQVGLAPGGNIQYF.

J is TRBJ1-1 and V is TRBV30, with 7 bases lining up with TRBD1. The CDR3 runs to 15 residues. Trimming at V came to 4 bases and at J to 0 bases, leaving 8 bases not matched to a gene. CDR1 is GTSNPN and CDR2 is SVGIG in the germline V gene (reference sequence). CDR3 loop: CAWTRGQSLNTEAFF. CDR3 DNA: TGTGCCTGGACTCGGGGACAGAGCCTGAACACTGAAGCTTTCTTT.

The chain joins TRBV4-3 to TRBJ1-6, with no clear D. The germline gives CDR1 LGHNA, CDR2 YSLEER. The ends were cut back, 0 bases at V and 4 bases at J, with 7 bases in the middle. The CDR3 length is 15 residues. DNA of the CDR3: TGCGCCAGCAGCCAAGATCGGGGTTATAATTCACCCCTCCACTTT. Translated: CASSQDRGYNSPLHF.

This clone is a singleton in its sample. The chain carries TRBV4-3 and TRBJ2-7; 11 nucleotides agree with TRBD2. CDR3 length equals 14 residues. Trimming cost V 5 bases and J 2 bases; bases outside gene matches: 2. Germline V gene sequence: CDR1 LGHNA, CDR2 YSLEER. The CDR3 DNA reads TGCGCCAGCAGCTTAGCGGGAGGGCCCTACGAGCAGTACTTC. Protein product: CASSLAGGPYEQYF.

The chain combines TRBV29-1 with TRBJ2-1; possibly TRBD2 for D (6 bases). CDR1 and CDR2 (germline): SQVTM, ANQGSEA. V was clipped by 7 bases and J by 6 bases, with 22 bases between them. The CDR3 runs to 15 residues. The CDR3 region is CSARTSRGDPNEQFF. CDR3 DNA sequence: TGCAGCGCCCGGACTTCGCGGGGTGACCCCAATGAGCAGTTCTTC.

The rearrangement links TRBV10-3 to TRBJ2-2; 11 bases map to TRBD1. The CDR3 runs 16 residues. Germline-derived CDR1 and CDR2 are ENHRY and SYGVKD. Germline trimming cut 4 bases from V and 4 bases from J; bases unmatched to any gene: 5. The CDR3 coding sequence is TGTGCCATCAGTGGGACAGGGGGCGCGGGCACCGGGGAGCTGTTTTTT. This translates into CAISGTGGAGTGELFF.

This clone showed up just a few times. The gene calls are TRBV6-5 and TRBJ2-7; TRBD2 agrees at 10 bases. CDR1 is MNHEY and CDR2 is SVGAGI in the germline V gene. J lost 4 bases, V lost 8 bases, and 5 bases had no gene match. The CDR3 length is 13 residues. The CDR3 bases are TGTGCCAGCCAAGCGGGAGGGCTGTACGAGCAGTACTTC. It codes for CASQAGGLYEQYF.

The gene calls are TRBV27 and TRBJ2-7; tentative D call: TRBD2 (5 bases). The ends were cut back, 4 bases at V and 2 bases at J, with 18 bases in the middle. This CDR3 is 16 amino acids long. Germline V gives CDR1 MNHEY, CDR2 SMNVEV (reference sequence). This CDR3 is CASSSQTPDSTYEQYF. DNA for the CDR3: TGTGCCAGCAGTTCCCAGACCCCGGACTCCACCTACGAGCAGTACTTC.